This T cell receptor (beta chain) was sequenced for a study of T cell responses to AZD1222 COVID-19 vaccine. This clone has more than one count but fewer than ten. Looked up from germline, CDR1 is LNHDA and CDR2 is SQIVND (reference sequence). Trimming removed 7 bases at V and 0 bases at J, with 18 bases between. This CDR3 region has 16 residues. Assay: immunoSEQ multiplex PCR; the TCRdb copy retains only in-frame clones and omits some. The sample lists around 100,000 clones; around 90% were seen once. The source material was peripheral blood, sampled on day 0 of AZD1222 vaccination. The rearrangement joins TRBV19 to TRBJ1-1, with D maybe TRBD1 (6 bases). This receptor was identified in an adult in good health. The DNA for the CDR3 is TGTGCCAGTACCGCCAGCGCCGGGACACTGAACACTGAAGCTTTCTTT. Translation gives CASTASAGTLNTEAFF.